This T cell receptor beta chain stems from a study of shared clonotypes between healthy human individuals. V lost 2 bases and J lost 4, with 12 bases in between. This CDR3 region has 15 residues. Germline CDR1 reads MNHNS; CDR2 reads SASEGT. For unsorted samples, genomic DNA was extracted from tens of millions of PBMCs. At the deep level, the assay was run. Across several immunoSEQ plates, the genomic DNA of each subset was split evenly. Unsorted PBMC contributed approximately 280 ng DNA, about 30,000 T cell genomes, to each replicate PCR. Using immunoSEQ multiplex PCR, the repertoire was profiled, and TCRdb retains in-frame clones only, with some absent. The sample has about 490,000 clones, approximately 82% seen once.

The receptor was isolated from a middle-aged woman in good health. Some clones in this sample may be carry-over from other donors' samples. Sequencing was performed on PBMCs. The chain carries TRBV6-1 and TRBJ1-5; D is ambiguous. As DNA, the CDR3 is TGTGCCAGCAGTGAACAGGAAGGGTTTAATCAGCCCCAGCATTTT. Its protein product is CASSEQEGFNQPQHF.